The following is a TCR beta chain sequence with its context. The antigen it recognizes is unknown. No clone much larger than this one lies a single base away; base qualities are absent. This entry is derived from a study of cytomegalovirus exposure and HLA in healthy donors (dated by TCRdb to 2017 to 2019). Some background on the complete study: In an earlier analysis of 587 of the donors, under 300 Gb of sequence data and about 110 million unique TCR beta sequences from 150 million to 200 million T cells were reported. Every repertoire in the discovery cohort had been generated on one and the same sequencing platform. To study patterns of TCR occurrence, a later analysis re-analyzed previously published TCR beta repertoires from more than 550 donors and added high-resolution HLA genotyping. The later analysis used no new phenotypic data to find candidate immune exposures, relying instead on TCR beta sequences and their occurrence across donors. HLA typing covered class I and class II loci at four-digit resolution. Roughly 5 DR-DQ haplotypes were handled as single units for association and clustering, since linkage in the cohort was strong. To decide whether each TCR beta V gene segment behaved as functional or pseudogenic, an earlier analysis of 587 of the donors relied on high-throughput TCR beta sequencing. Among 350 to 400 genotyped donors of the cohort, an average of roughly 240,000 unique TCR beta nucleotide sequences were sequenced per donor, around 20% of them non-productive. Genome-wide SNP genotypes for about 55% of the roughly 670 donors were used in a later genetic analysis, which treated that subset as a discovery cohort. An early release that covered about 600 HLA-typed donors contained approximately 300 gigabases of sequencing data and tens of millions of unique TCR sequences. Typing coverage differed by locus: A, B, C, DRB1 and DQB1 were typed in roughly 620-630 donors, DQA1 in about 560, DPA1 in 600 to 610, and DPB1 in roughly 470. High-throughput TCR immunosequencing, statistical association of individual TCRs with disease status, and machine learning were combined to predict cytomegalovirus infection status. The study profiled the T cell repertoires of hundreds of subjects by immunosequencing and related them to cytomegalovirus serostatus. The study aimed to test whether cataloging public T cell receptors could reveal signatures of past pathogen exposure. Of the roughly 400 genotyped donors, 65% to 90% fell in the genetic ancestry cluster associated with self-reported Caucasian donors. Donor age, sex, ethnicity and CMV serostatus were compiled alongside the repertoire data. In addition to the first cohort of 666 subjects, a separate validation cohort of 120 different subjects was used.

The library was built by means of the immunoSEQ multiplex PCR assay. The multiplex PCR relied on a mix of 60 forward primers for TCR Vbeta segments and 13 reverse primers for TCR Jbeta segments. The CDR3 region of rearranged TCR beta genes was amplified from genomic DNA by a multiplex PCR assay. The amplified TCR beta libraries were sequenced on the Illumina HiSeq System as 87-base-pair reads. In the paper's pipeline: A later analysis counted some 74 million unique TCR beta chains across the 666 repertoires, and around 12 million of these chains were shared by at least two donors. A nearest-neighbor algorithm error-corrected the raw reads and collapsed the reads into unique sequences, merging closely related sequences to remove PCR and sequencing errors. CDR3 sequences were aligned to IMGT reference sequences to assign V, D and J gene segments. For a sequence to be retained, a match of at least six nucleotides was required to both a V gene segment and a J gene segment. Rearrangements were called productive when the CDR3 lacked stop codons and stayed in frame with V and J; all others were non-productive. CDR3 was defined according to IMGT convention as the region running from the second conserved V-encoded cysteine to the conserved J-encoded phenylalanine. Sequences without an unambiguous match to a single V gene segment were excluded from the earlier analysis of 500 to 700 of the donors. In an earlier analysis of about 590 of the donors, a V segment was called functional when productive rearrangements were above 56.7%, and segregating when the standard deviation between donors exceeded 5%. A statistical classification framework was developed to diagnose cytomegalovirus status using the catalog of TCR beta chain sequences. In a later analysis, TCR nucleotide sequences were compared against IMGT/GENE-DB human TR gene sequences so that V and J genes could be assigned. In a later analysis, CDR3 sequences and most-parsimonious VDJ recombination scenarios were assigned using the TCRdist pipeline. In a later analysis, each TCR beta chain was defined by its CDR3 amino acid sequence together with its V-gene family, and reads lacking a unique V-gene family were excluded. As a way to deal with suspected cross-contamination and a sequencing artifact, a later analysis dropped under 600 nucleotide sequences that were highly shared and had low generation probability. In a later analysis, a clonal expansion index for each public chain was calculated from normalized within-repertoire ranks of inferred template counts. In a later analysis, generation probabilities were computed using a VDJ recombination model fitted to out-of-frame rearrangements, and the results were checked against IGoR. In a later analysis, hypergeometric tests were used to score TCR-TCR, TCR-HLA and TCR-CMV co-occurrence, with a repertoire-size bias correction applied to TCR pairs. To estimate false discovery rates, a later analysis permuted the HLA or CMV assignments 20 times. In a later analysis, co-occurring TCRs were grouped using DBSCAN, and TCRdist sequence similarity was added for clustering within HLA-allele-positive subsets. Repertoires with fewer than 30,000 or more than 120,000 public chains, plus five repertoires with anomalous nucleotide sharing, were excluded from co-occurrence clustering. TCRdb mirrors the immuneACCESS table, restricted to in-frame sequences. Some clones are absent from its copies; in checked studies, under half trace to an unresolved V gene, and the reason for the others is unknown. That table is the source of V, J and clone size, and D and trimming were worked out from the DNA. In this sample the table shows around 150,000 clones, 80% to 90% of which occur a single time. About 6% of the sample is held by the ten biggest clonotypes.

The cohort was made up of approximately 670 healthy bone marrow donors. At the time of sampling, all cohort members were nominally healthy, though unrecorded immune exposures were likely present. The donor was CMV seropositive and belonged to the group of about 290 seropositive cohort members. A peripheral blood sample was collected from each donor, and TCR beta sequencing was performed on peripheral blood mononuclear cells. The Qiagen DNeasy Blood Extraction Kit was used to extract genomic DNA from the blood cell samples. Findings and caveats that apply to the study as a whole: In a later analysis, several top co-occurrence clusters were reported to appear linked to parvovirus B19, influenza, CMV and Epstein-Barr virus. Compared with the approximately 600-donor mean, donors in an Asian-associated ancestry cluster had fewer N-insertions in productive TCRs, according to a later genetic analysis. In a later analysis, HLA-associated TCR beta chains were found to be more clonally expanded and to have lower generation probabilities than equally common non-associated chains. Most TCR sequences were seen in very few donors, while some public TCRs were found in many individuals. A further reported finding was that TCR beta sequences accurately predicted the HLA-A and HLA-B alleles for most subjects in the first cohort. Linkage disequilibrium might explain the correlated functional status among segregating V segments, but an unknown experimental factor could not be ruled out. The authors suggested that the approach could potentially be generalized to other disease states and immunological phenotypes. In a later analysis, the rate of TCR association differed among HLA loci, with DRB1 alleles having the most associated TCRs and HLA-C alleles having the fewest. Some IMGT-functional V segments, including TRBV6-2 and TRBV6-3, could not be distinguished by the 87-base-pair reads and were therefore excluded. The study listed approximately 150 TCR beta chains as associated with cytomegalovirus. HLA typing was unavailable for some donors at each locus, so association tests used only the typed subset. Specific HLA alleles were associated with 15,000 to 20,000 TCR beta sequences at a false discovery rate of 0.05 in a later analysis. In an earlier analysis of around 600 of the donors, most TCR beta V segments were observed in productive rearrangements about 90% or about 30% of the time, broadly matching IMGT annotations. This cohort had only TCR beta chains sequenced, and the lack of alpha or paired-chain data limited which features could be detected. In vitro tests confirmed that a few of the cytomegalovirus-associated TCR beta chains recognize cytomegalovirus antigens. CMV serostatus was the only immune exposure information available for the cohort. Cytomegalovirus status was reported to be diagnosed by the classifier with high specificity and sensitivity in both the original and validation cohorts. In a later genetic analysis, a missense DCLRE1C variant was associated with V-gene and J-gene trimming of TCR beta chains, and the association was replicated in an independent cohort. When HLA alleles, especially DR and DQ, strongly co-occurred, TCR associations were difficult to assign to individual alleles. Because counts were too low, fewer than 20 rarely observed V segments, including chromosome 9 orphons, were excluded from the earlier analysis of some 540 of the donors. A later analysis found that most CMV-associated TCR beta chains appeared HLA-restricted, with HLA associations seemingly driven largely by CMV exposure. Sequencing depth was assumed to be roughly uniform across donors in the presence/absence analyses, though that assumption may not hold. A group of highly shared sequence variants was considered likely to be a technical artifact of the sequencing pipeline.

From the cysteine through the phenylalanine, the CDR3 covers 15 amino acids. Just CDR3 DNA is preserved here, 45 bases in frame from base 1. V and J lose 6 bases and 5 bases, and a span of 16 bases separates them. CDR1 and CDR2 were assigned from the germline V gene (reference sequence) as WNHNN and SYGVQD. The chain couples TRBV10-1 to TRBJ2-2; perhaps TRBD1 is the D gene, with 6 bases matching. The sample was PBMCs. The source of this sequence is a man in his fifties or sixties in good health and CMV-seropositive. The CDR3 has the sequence CASRPRGRVTGELFF. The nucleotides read TGCGCCAGCAGGCCCAGGGGTCGGGTAACCGGGGAGCTGTTTTTT.